The present TCR beta chain was sequenced within a study of blood T cell repertoires in COVID-19. Across the whole study: T cells, B-cell-depleted T cells, or PBMCs provided the cDNA or gDNA that served as material.

This CDR3 spans 15 amino acids. Germline V CDR1 and CDR2: SGDLS, YYNGEE. Trimming stripped 3 bases from V and 4 bases from J, with 16 bases between. Sequencing was performed with immunoSEQ multiplex PCR; in TCRdb, only in-frame clones are kept and a portion is missing. The table lists about 350,000 clones, about 91% of them singletons, with around 8.9% in the top ten. The rearrangement joins TRBV9 to TRBJ1-2; tentative D call: TRBD1 (6 bases). This clonotype was obtained from a man aged 30-40 years with COVID-19, enrolled during active disease. The sequenced material came from peripheral blood. The CDR3 coding sequence is TGTGCCAGCAGCGCGGGGACACCTGGGGGCTATGGCTACACCTTC. It codes for CASSAGTPGGYGYTF. Full variable domain (rest looked up from reference TRBV9 and TRBJ1-2): DSGVTQTPKHLITATGQRVTLRCSPRSGDLSVYWYQQSLDQGLQFLIQYYNGEERAKGNILERFSAQQFPDLHSELNLSSLELGDSALYFCASSAGTPGGYGYTFGSGTRLTVV.